Sequencing of this TCR beta chain was carried out in a study of blood T cell repertoires in COVID-19. Study-wide context: The samples span acute and convalescent COVID-19 from the United States, Italy and Spain. The analysed material was cDNA or gDNA that came from T cells, B-cell-depleted T cells, or PBMCs.

The CDR3 runs 13 residues. Germline V gives CDR1 SGHRS, CDR2 YFSETQ. V was shortened by 4 bases and J by 0 bases, with 8 bases between the two germline ends. The authors' processing: The assay estimated nucleated cells by amplifying reference gene primers. The protocol was immunoSEQ multiplex PCR, while the TCRdb copy is restricted to in-frame clones and leaves out a portion. From that table come the V and J calls and clone size; the DNA was used to work out D and trimming. The sample yields roughly 220,000 clones, 65% to 85% seen once. What was sequenced was peripheral blood. The TCR comes from a woman aged 55-70 years with acute or convalescent COVID-19. The chain has TRBV5-1 and TRBJ2-7, with a tentative D call TRBD1 (5 bases). The CDR3 sequence is CASSKGSSYEQYF. CDR3 nucleotides: TGCGCCAGCAGCAAGGGGTCCTCCTACGAGCAGTACTTC.